Shown below are 5 T cell receptor beta chains from a single sample sequenced in a study of cytomegalovirus exposure and HLA in healthy donors. With 60 Vbeta and 13 Jbeta primers, the PCR was carried out. Measured with immunoSEQ multiplex PCR; TCRdb has only the in-frame clones, and not every one. The table has 150,000 to 200,000 clones, roughly 85% seen once. The source material was PBMCs. The receptors come from a woman aged 45-60 years in good health and CMV-seronegative.

V usage is TRBV28 and J usage is TRBJ1-1; 9 bases agree with TRBD1. This CDR3 has 13 amino acids. Germline lookup yields CDR1 MDHEN and CDR2 SYDVKM. V dropped 6 bases and J dropped 7; count of bases not matched to a gene: 6. The CDR3 is CASRGQGWSEAFF. The CDR3 DNA follows: TGTGCCAGCAGGGGACAGGGTTGGAGTGAAGCTTTCTTT.

This chain joins TRBV9 and TRBJ2-1, with TRBD1 matching 10 bases. Germline CDR1 reads SGDLS; CDR2 reads YYNGEE. The CDR3 runs to 15 residues. The ends lost 0 bases at V and 6 bases at J; junction bases unmatched: 3. CDR3 sequence: CASSVGTGGSNEQFF. CDR3 coding DNA: TGTGCCAGCAGCGTAGGGACAGGGGGAAGCAATGAGCAGTTCTTC.

The V and J genes are TRBV14 and TRBJ1-2, with a possible D match to TRBD1 (5 bases). Germline V lookup: CDR1 SGHDN, CDR2 FVKESK. This CDR3 is built from 16 residues. V was clipped by 4 bases and J by 8 bases, with 23 bases between them. The CDR3 loop is CASSRDSTGGMEGYTF. CDR3 nucleotide sequence: TGTGCCAGCAGCCGAGATTCGACGGGGGGGATGGAGGGCTACACCTTC.

This chain joins TRBV7-2 and TRBJ1-1, with 7 positions matching TRBD1. The V gene end was trimmed by 6 bases and the J gene end by 1 base; junction bases not matched to a gene: 2. There are 13 residues in the CDR3. Germline V CDR1 and CDR2: SGHTA, FQGNSA. CDR3 protein: CASRRTGNTEAFF. In DNA form, the CDR3 reads TGTGCCAGCAGGCGGACAGGGAACACTGAAGCTTTCTTT.

The sample holds one count of this clone. The chain has TRBV4-1 and TRBJ1-2; 7 bases fit TRBD1. V lost 2 bases to trimming and J lost 8 bases; unmatched junction nucleotides: 2. The CDR3 is 12 amino acids. Germline CDR1 reads MGHRA; CDR2 reads YSYEKL. CDR3 DNA sequence: TGCGCCAGCAGCCAACAGGGGGGAGGCTACACCTTC. It specifies CASSQQGGGYTF.